The TCR beta chain described here comes from a study of OX40 agonist ivuxolimab in advanced cancers. Study-wide points: There were, on average, more expanded clones in CD8+ T cells than in CD4+.

A history of autoimmune disease or systemic immunosuppression excluded patients. Baseline, cycle 4 day 1, and cycle 7 day 1 were the blood sampling points. V trimming: 1 base; J trimming: 6 bases; junction bases outside the gene matches: 10. Germline V gene sequence: CDR1 MNHNS, CDR2 SASEGT. This CDR3 is built from 16 residues. Of note for this clone: Its specificity is not known.

Method: immunoSEQ multiplex PCR; TCRdb's copy keeps in-frame clones and lacks some. The sample yields 15,000 to 20,000 clones, more than 60% seen once. This chain connects TRBV6-1 to TRBJ2-5; the match to TRBD2 covers 8 bases. The material was CD4+ or CD8+ T cells sorted from blood, obtained in a trial of the OX40 agonist ivuxolimab. The sequence was obtained from an adult with an advanced solid tumor such as melanoma, head and neck, liver or kidney cancer. For the CDR3, the DNA is TGTGCCAGCAGTGAAGAGGGGAGCGGGAGTAGGAAGACCCAGTACTTC. This gives the protein CASSEEGSGSRKTQYF.